This T cell receptor (beta chain) was sequenced for a study of identical twins. The study's findings and limits: Excess sharing by twins proved weaker in beta out-of-frame sequences. While abundant cord blood beta clonotypes carried fewer insertions, memory repertoires showed no such pattern. Models underestimated how often monozygotic twins shared out-of-frame TCR alpha.

One entry per CDR3 protein, called by TCRdb with MiXCR from the 5' RACE reads. The sample consists of 600,000 to 700,000 distinct CDR3 sequences, 21% of them appearing once. Notes on this clonotype: Antigen unknown.

All of the donors were Caucasians in good health. There are 16 residues in the CDR3. V was cut by 7 bases and J by 6 bases, with 24 bases left in between. Germline CDR1 reads ENHRY; CDR2 reads SYGVKD. The same sample was also used in a study of T cells expressing NK-cell markers.

The specimen sequenced was PBMCs. The sequence was obtained from a woman between 18 and 29 years old in good health. This chain connects TRBV10-3 to TRBJ1-2, with D tentatively TRBD1 (6 bases). The CDR3 DNA sequence: TGTGCCATCATGACAGGATCGACAGTCCTGGTCAATGGCTACACCTTC. Translated, it gives CAIMTGSTVLVNGYTF.